The clone carrying this T cell receptor (beta chain) was recorded at least ten times. Its antigen is as yet unknown. Trimming at V came to 8 bases and at J to 0 bases, leaving 5 bases not matched to a gene. Per the germline V gene, CDR1 is MNHEY and CDR2 is SVGEGT. CDR3 size: 14 residues. The entry originates in a study of blood T cells in healthy people across ages. Whole-study results and caveats: In long-lived donors, naive CD4+ cell counts and diversity exceeded those of aged donors.

A second PCR, run for roughly 7 to 11 cycles, used a sample-barcoded 5' primer plus a J-beta primer mix. MiXCR was run by TCRdb on the 5' RACE reads, yielding one entry per CDR3 protein. The table has over 950,000 distinct CDR3 sequences, roughly 51% seen once. The people who gave samples were healthy Caucasians from Russia, aged roughly 6 to 90. The authors drew around 9.3 milliliters of peripheral blood from each donor. Each sample used at least 6 million PBMCs. The J gene is TRBJ1-2, the V gene TRBV6-2 or TRBV6-3, with 8 bases identical to TRBD1. Sequenced material: blood. The receptor comes from a woman aged 55-70 years in good health. This CDR3 is CASGDRGANYGYTF. The CDR3 DNA reads as TGTGCCAGCGGTGACAGGGGAGCTAACTATGGCTACACCTTC.